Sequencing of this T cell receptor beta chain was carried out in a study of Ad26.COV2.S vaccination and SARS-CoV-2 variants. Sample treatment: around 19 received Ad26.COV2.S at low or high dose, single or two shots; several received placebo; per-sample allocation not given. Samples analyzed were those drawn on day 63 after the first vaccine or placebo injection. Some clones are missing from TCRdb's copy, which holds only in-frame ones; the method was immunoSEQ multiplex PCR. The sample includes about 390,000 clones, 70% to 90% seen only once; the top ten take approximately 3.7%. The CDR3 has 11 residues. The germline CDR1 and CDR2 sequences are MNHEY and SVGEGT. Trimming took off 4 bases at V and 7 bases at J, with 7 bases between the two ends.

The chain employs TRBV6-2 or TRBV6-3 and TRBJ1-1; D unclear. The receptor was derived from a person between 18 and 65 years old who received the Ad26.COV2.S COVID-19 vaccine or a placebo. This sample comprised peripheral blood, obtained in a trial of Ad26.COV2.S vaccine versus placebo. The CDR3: CASSSGVEAFF. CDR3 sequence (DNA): TGTGCCAGCAGTTCCGGGGTTGAAGCTTTCTTT.